The entry that follows covers one T cell receptor (beta chain) sequence. The data stem from a study of technical replicates of blood from a few donors. This CDR3 contains 12 residues. V shed 6 bases, J shed 8 bases, and the junction held 6 bases outside the gene matches. Germline-derived CDR1 and CDR2 are WSHSY and SAAADI. Method: immunoSEQ multiplex PCR; TCRdb's copy keeps in-frame clones and lacks some. The sample includes around 80,000 clones, 90% to 95% of them seen just once. The chain recombines TRBV10-2 with TRBJ1-2; 7 positions match TRBD1. Sequenced sample: T cells isolated from PBMCs. This TCR derives from a human donor in good health. Here the CDR3 DNA reads TGCGCCAGCAGCTCAGGGGGAGGAGGCTACACCTTC. Translating it yields CASSSGGGGYTF.